A single sample gave rise to the 24 T cell receptor beta chains below, sequenced in a study of OX40 agonist ivuxolimab in advanced cancers. The protocol was immunoSEQ multiplex PCR, while the TCRdb copy is restricted to in-frame clones and leaves out a portion. The sample comprises some 80,000 clones, roughly 80% of which are singletons, and 0.35% to 0.45% rests with the top ten. This specimen was CD4+ or CD8+ T cells sorted from blood, taken in a trial of the OX40 agonist ivuxolimab. All receptors derive from an adult with an advanced solid tumor such as melanoma, head and neck, liver or kidney cancer.

The rearrangement links TRBV2 to TRBJ2-1, with 10 nucleotides matching TRBD2. Germline lookup yields CDR1 SNHLY and CDR2 FYNNEI. V lost 4 bases and J lost 9; bases outside the gene matches: 6. The CDR3 spans 14 residues. The CDR3 protein is CASSVGSGRTEQFF. The CDR3 DNA sequence: TGTGCCAGCAGTGTTGGTAGCGGGAGGACTGAGCAGTTCTTC. The variable domain in full, completed from reference TRBV2 and TRBJ2-1, reads EPEVTQTPSHQVTQMGQEVILRCVPISNHLYFYWYRQILGQKVEFLVSFYNNEISEKSEIFDDQFSVERPDGSNFTLKIRSTKLEDSAMYFCASSVGSGRTEQFFGPGTRLTVL.

The chain couples TRBV18 to TRBJ1-4; maybe TRBD1 (6 bases). Germline V gene sequence: CDR1 KGHSH, CDR2 LQKENI. This CDR3 comprises 15 residues. Between the trimmed V and J ends, which lost 5 bases and 6 bases, there was a span of 16 bases. The CDR3, as DNA: TGTGCCAGCTCAGAGCTCCCGGGACAAGATGAAAAACTGTTTTTT. Translated, it gives CASSELPGQDEKLFF.

The genes are TRBV7-9 and TRBJ2-5, with 11 bases identical to TRBD2. This CDR3 is 14 amino acids long. The trim removed 5 bases at V and 5 bases at J, leaving 4 bases unmatched. Germline CDR1 is SEHNR and CDR2 is FQNEAQ (reference sequence). The CDR3 sequence is CASSPGLAAETQYF. As DNA, the CDR3 is TGTGCCAGCAGCCCGGGACTAGCGGCGGAGACCCAGTACTTC.

In this sample, this clone turned up once. The V gene is TRBV19, the J gene TRBJ2-2; D unresolved. CDR1 and CDR2 (germline): LNHDA, SQIVND (reference sequence). The germline V and J ends were trimmed by 2 bases and 2 bases, with 6 bases remaining between them. The CDR3 totals 14 residues. CDR3 DNA: TGTGCCAGTAGTATAAGGCCAAACACCGGGGAGCTGTTTTTT. Translating gives CASSIRPNTGELFF.

A note on this clone: Other nucleotide sequences from this sample produce the same CDR3. This sequence joins TRBV28 and TRBJ1-2; no clear D. With 3 bases removed from V and 5 bases from J, the gap between germline ends came to 4 bases. Germline V gives CDR1 MDHEN, CDR2 SYDVKM. There are 11 residues in the CDR3. The CDR3: CASSFGYGYTF. The CDR3 bases are TGTGCCAGCAGTTTCGGGTATGGCTACACCTTC.

CDR3 loop: CASSRTVTGGDGYTF. As DNA, the CDR3 is TGTGCCAGCAGCCGGACCGTGACAGGGGGCGATGGCTACACCTTC. V and J are TRBV5-6 and TRBJ1-2; 10 nucleotides line up with TRBD1. Trimming cost V 4 bases and J 6 bases; bases outside gene matches: 9. The CDR3 consists of 15 residues. CDR1 and CDR2 (germline): SGHDT, YYEEEE.

V is TRBV30 and J is TRBJ1-1; D is unresolved. V lost 2 bases to trimming and J lost 4 bases, with 11 bases between them. The germline V gene has CDR1 GTSNPN and CDR2 SVGIG (reference sequence). CDR3 length: 13 residues. In DNA, the CDR3 is TGTGCCTGGAGTTTTACGCGGTCCACTGAAGCTTTCTTT. Its translation is CAWSFTRSTEAFF.

For this clone: Other nucleotide sequences in the sample specify the same CDR3. Here the CDR3 reads CASSYSGSGNTIYF. Written as DNA, the CDR3 is TGTGCCAGCAGTTACTCGGGCTCTGGAAACACCATATATTTT. This chain links TRBV6-5 with TRBJ1-3, with D unresolved. Germline values: CDR1 MNHEY, CDR2 SVGAGI. The length of the CDR3 is 14 residues. Between the trimmed V and J ends, which lost 0 bases and 0 bases, there was a span of 3 bases.

The chain carries TRBV5-1 and TRBJ2-2; no firm D call. V was clipped by 1 base and J by 5 bases, with 6 bases between them. The V gene's germline CDR1 is SGHRS and CDR2 YFSETQ. The CDR3 length is 13 residues. The CDR3 nucleotides read TGCGCCAGCAGCTTGTCTGAAACCGGGGAGCTGTTTTTT. Translating gives CASSLSETGELFF.

V and J are TRBV4-1 and TRBJ2-7; tentatively, D is TRBD2 (6 bases). This CDR3 spans 16 amino acids. V shed 0 bases and J shed 0 bases, with 12 bases lying between them. Germline CDR1 MGHRA, CDR2 YSYEKL. The CDR3 reads CASSQEASAPSYEQYF. As DNA, the CDR3 is TGCGCCAGCAGCCAAGAAGCTAGCGCCCCCTCCTACGAGCAGTACTTC.

This clone was detected once. This chain links TRBV5-1 with TRBJ2-4; 7 positions match TRBD2. Germline loops: CDR1 SGHRS, CDR2 YFSETQ. The CDR3 spans 14 residues. Trimming removed 4 bases from V and 8 bases from J; junction bases left unmatched: 9. The CDR3 protein is CASSSGLVRYIQYF. DNA for the CDR3: TGCGCCAGCAGCAGTGGACTAGTAAGGTACATTCAGTACTTC.

V and J are TRBV28 and TRBJ2-7, with TRBD2 matching 11 bases. The CDR3 totals 15 residues. The V segment lost 7 bases and the J segment 5 bases; nucleotides outside the gene matches: 10. Germline CDR1 and CDR2: MDHEN and SYDVKM. CDR3 protein: CASTQPTSGNDEQYF. In DNA, the CDR3 is TGTGCCAGCACCCAGCCGACTAGCGGGAACGACGAGCAGTACTTC.

This rearrangement joins TRBV6-5 to TRBJ2-2; 7 bases are a match to TRBD2. Germline V gene sequence: CDR1 MNHEY, CDR2 SVGAGI. Losses at the gene ends were 7 bases for V and 0 bases for J; bases not matched to a gene: 2. This CDR3 comprises 14 residues. The CDR3 reads CASKLAANTGELFF. CDR3 DNA sequence: TGTGCCAGCAAGCTAGCGGCGAACACCGGGGAGCTGTTTTTT.

V gene TRBV2 combines with J gene TRBJ2-5, with 7 bases aligning to TRBD2. Unmatched junction bases numbered 4, after V lost 1 base and J lost 5 bases. This CDR3 has 14 amino acids. Germline assignment: CDR1 SNHLY and CDR2 FYNNEI. The chain's CDR3 is CASSEGLAIETQYF. DNA of the CDR3: TGTGCCAGCAGTGAAGGACTAGCTATCGAGACCCAGTACTTC.

Only one count was recorded for this clone. V gene TRBV18 combines with J gene TRBJ2-5, with D possibly TRBD1 on 6 matching bases. V was shortened by 4 bases and J by 4 bases, with 13 bases between the two germline ends. Germline V lookup: CDR1 KGHSH, CDR2 LQKENI. CDR3 size: 14 residues. In nucleotides, the CDR3 is TGTGCCAGCTCACGGGACACCAGGCTAGAGACCCAGTACTTC. Amino acid sequence: CASSRDTRLETQYF. Looking up the rest from reference TRBV18 and TRBJ2-5 gives the full variable domain: NAGVMQNPRHLVRRRGQEARLRCSPMKGHSHVYWYRQLPEEGLKFMVYLQKENIIDESGMPKERFSAEFPKEGPSILRIQQVVRGDSAAYFCASSRDTRLETQYFGPGTRLLVL.

The V call is TRBV5-1, the J call TRBJ2-6; D uncertain. CDR1 is SGHRS, CDR2 YFSETQ, per germline. The V end was cut by 0 bases, the J end by 0 bases, with 10 bases between. CDR3 length equals 17 residues. As DNA, the CDR3 is TGCGCCAGCAGCTTGGGTCCACGTGGCTCTGGGGCCAACGTCCTGACTTTC. It codes for CASSLGPRGSGANVLTF.

This clone was counted once. V gene TRBV4-1 combines with J gene TRBJ2-6, with 7 bases fitting TRBD1. This CDR3 comprises 17 residues. Germline V CDR1 and CDR2: MGHRA, YSYEKL. J lost 4 bases, V lost 3 bases, and 9 bases had no gene match. CDR3 nucleotides: TGCGCCAGCAGCCAGCGCTTAACGGGACAGGGGGCCAACGTCCTGACTTTC. As protein: CASSQRLTGQGANVLTF.

The chain has TRBV18 and TRBJ2-4; 9 bases are shared with TRBD1. The length of the CDR3 is 17 residues. Trimming at V came to 2 bases and at J to 1 base, leaving 6 bases not matched to a gene. The V gene's germline CDR1 is KGHSH and CDR2 LQKENI. CDR3 nucleotides: TGTGCCAGCTCACCAACGAGACAGGGGGGGGCCAAAAACATTCAGTACTTC. Translated, it gives CASSPTRQGGAKNIQYF. Together with reference TRBV18 and TRBJ2-4, the CDR3 gives the full variable domain: NAGVMQNPRHLVRRRGQEARLRCSPMKGHSHVYWYRQLPEEGLKFMVYLQKENIIDESGMPKERFSAEFPKEGPSILRIQQVVRGDSAAYFCASSPTRQGGAKNIQYFGAGTRLSVL.

The table lists this clone with a few counts. This specimen includes other DNA sequences encoding the same CDR3. The rearrangement links TRBV4-3 to TRBJ1-2, with TRBD1 identical over 8 bases. Germline V lookup: CDR1 LGHNA, CDR2 YSLEER. V dropped 4 bases and J dropped 8; count of bases not matched to a gene: 3. There are 12 residues in the CDR3. The CDR3 DNA reads TGCGCCAGCAGCCTTGGACAGGGAGGCTACACCTTC. This gives the protein CASSLGQGGYTF.

The V call is TRBV18, the J call TRBJ2-1, with TRBD2 as a possible D gene (6 bases). Trimming removed 5 bases at V and 1 base at J, with 15 bases between. The germline gives CDR1 KGHSH, CDR2 LQKENI. The CDR3 contains 16 residues. Here the CDR3 DNA reads TGTGCCAGCTCATCCCGGGACTCGATGTCCTACAATGAGCAGTTCTTC. Translation gives CASSSRDSMSYNEQFF.

The rearrangement joins TRBV6-5 to TRBJ2-3; D remains unclear. V shed 1 base and J shed 5 bases, with 4 bases lying between them. CDR1 is MNHEY, CDR2 SVGAGI, per germline. The CDR3 totals 12 residues. CDR3 protein: CASSYLGDTQYF. The CDR3 nucleotides read TGTGCCAGCAGTTACTTGGGAGATACGCAGTATTTT.

The V call is TRBV4-1, the J call TRBJ1-1, with 7 nucleotides matching TRBD1. The V gene end was trimmed by 5 bases and the J gene end by 0 bases; junction bases not matched to a gene: 6. This CDR3 region has 15 residues. Germline V gene data show CDR1 as MGHRA and CDR2 as YSYEKL. CDR3 nucleotides: TGCGCCAGCAGCTCCTTAGACAGGGTGAACACTGAAGCTTTCTTT. It specifies CASSSLDRVNTEAFF.

The rearrangement joins TRBV5-1 to TRBJ2-1, with a weak D call TRBD1 (6 bases). CDR1 and CDR2 from the germline V gene are SGHRS and YFSETQ. The CDR3 totals 16 residues. Trimming removed 0 bases from V and 9 bases from J, with 19 bases in between. The CDR3 DNA is TGCGCCAGCAGCTTGGCCCTTACAGGGAAGTTCACTGAGCAGTTCTTC. It specifies CASSLALTGKFTEQFF.

This clone appeared a single time. This rearrangement joins TRBV14 to TRBJ2-1, with 11 nucleotides matching TRBD2. This CDR3 is 18 amino acids long. J gave up 7 bases and V 3 bases, and 14 bases lay outside the gene matches. Germline V gene lookup returns CDR1 SGHDN and CDR2 FVKESK. The CDR3 reads CASSHPTFGLAGRNEQFF. Written as DNA, the CDR3 is TGTGCCAGCAGCCACCCAACCTTCGGACTAGCGGGCCGAAATGAGCAGTTCTTC.